This T cell receptor beta chain emerged from a study of blood T cell repertoires in COVID-19. Study context: Some COVID-19 samples were acute and others convalescent; all came from the United States, Italy and Spain. In each case, the material was cDNA or gDNA derived from T cells, B-cell-depleted T cells, or PBMCs.

Using immunoSEQ multiplex PCR, the repertoire was profiled, and TCRdb retains in-frame clones only, with some absent. Of approximately 300,000 clones in the sample, around 90% were seen once. V lost 2 bases to trimming and J lost 9 bases, with 8 bases between them. Per the germline V gene, CDR1 is MNHNY and CDR2 is SVGAGI (reference sequence). CDR3 size: 12 residues. This sequence joins TRBV6-6 and TRBJ2-1, with a weak D call TRBD2 (5 bases). The clonotype comes from a man in his 60s who had recovered from COVID-19. The specimen sequenced was PBMCs or T cells enriched from blood (not recorded which). The CDR3 loop reads CASSYGLAEQFF. As DNA, the CDR3 is TGTGCCAGCAGTTACGGGCTAGCTGAGCAGTTCTTC.